The 20 T cell receptor beta chains listed next were all sequenced from one sample in a study of human T cells and chemical hapten exposure. Time point denoted: pre-sensitization, week 0. Treatment of the sample: therapeutic diphenylcyclopropenone sensitization with weekly scalp DPC. TCRdb itself ran the RACE reads through MiXCR, one entry per CDR3 protein. The table records 52,000 or so distinct CDR3 sequences, roughly a tenth of them present only once. Sequencing used whole blood, obtained in connection with sensitization to the hapten diphenylcyclopropenone (DPC). The receptors stem from a man aged 40-49 years with alopecia areata. Some clones in this sample may be carry-over from other donors' samples.

This clonotype was recorded at least ten times. This chain uses TRBV6-1 with TRBJ2-7; D is possibly TRBD2 (5 bases). This CDR3 is built from 15 residues. The V and J ends lost 6 bases and 4 bases respectively, with 19 bases between them. Looked up from germline, CDR1 is MNHNS and CDR2 is SASEGT. The CDR3 loop reads CASRMGLAGLYEQYF. The DNA of the CDR3 is TGTGCCAGCAGGATGGGTCTGGCGGGCCTATACGAGCAGTACTTC.

This clonotype was observed a few times. The rearrangement joins TRBV3-1 to TRBJ2-2; D tentatively reads TRBD1 or TRBD2 (5 bases each). This CDR3 spans 16 amino acids. The V gene's germline CDR1 is LGHDT and CDR2 YNNKEL (reference sequence). Trimming took off 7 bases at V and 2 bases at J, with 17 bases between the two ends. The CDR3 DNA is TGTGCCAGCAAAAGGCTCGGGGCGAAAAACACCGGGGAGCTGTTTTTT. It yields the protein CASKRLGAKNTGELFF.

In this sample, this clonotype turned up many times. The rearrangement links TRBV5-5 to TRBJ2-7; 11 bases fit TRBD2. Losses at the gene ends were 0 bases for V and 3 bases for J; bases not matched to a gene: 8. The CDR3 loop spans 17 amino acids. CDR1 and CDR2 from the germline V gene are SGHKS and YYEKEE (reference sequence). CDR3 region: CASSLGPTGTSGYEQYF. The CDR3 DNA follows: TGTGCCAGCAGCTTGGGTCCCACCGGGACTAGCGGCTACGAGCAGTACTTC.

The gene calls are TRBV20-1 and TRBJ1-1, with D perhaps TRBD1 (6 bases). CDR3 length: 13 residues. Per germline, CDR1 DFQATT and CDR2 SNEGSKA (reference sequence). The CDR3 DNA reads TGCAGAGTTAAGGGGGGAACAGTGTATGAAGCTTTCTTT. Translation: CRVKGGTVYEAFF.

Ten or more counts support this clonotype. The genes are TRBV18 and TRBJ1-4; D remains unclear. The CDR3 has 13 amino acids. CDR1 KGHSH and CDR2 LQKENI come from the germline V gene. V was trimmed by 4 bases and J by 10 bases, leaving 13 bases between them. CDR3 in amino acids: CASSLPVTGKLFF. CDR3 sequence (DNA): TGTGCCAGCTCACTCCCAGTTACGGGAAAACTGTTTTTT.

The CDR3 DNA is TGCGCCAGCAGCCAGACATTTAGCTATGGCTACACCTTC. This sequence encodes CASSQTFSYGYTF. V usage is TRBV5-1 and J usage is TRBJ1-2; D call uncertain. This CDR3 has 13 residues. Trimming removed 4 bases from V and 4 bases from J, with 11 bases in between. Germline CDR1 reads SGHRS; CDR2 reads YFSETQ.

This clonotype was detected many times. The chain has TRBV5-1 and TRBJ2-1; D uncertain. This CDR3 comprises 13 residues. In germline, CDR1 is SGHRS, CDR2 YFSETQ. Trimming removed 0 bases from V and 8 bases from J, with 9 bases in between. The CDR3 nucleotides read TGCGCCAGCAGCTTGGGAGGCGAGGATGAGCAGTTCTTC. This translates into CASSLGGEDEQFF.

Comments on this clonotype: Germline and junction disagree at one end, which may indicate a read error. This chain connects TRBV25-1 to TRBJ2-5; 7 positions agree with TRBD2. Germline V gene data show CDR1 as MGHDK and CDR2 as SYGVNS. The CDR3 consists of 14 residues. CDR3 nucleotide sequence: TGTGCCAGCAGTGAAATCCGGGGGGAAGAGACCCTGTACTTC. Its protein is CASSEIRGEETLYF. Full variable domain (remainder filled in from reference TRBV25-1 and TRBJ2-5): EADIYQTPRYLVIGTGKKITLECSQTMGHDKMYWYQQDPGMELHLIHYSYGVNSTEKGDLSSESTVSRIRTEHFPLTLESARPSHTSQYLCASSEIRGEETLYFGPGTRLLVL.

The rearrangement links TRBV11-1 to TRBJ2-7; 8 bases map to TRBD2. Germline values: CDR1 SGHAT, CDR2 FQDESV (reference sequence). V lost 4 bases, J lost 6 bases, and 8 bases stayed unmatched. CDR3 length: 14 amino acids. Written as DNA, the CDR3 is TGTGCCAGCAGCTCCACTAGCGGAAAGGGCGAGCAGTACTTC. Translating gives CASSSTSGKGEQYF.

Worth noting for this clonotype: One base away lies a much larger clone, so this may be a sequencing read error. The rearrangement uses TRBV20-1 and TRBJ2-5; D not certain. Germline V gives CDR1 DFQATT, CDR2 SNEGSKA (reference sequence). The CDR3 totals 13 residues. The DNA of the CDR3 is TGCAGAGCTAGAGATAGCCTCTTGGAGACCCAGTACTTC. This translates into CRARDSLLETQYF.

This clonotype was seen only a few times. The V gene is TRBV14, the J gene TRBJ2-5, with 9 bases that match TRBD2. V shed 1 base and J 7 bases; nucleotides not matched to a gene: 1. This CDR3 is 13 amino acids long. CDR1 is SGHDN, CDR2 FVKESK, per germline. The CDR3 bases are TGTGCCAGCAGCCAAGTACTAGCGGGGACCCAGTACTTC. This codes for CASSQVLAGTQYF.

This clonotype has at least ten counts. This chain uses TRBV29-1 with TRBJ1-4; D gene ambiguous. Germline CDR1 reads SQVTM; CDR2 reads ANQGSEA. The ends were cut back, 4 bases at V and 6 bases at J, with 6 bases in the middle. This CDR3 is built from 11 residues. The CDR3 DNA is TGCAGCGTTGTTTTTGATGAAAAACTGTTTTTT. It is translated as CSVVFDEKLFF.

This clonotype was found a few times. This CDR3 reads CSVPGRVEAFF. The CDR3 nucleotides read TGCAGTGTCCCGGGCAGGGTTGAAGCTTTCTTT. This sequence joins TRBV20-1 and TRBJ1-1; tentatively, D is TRBD1 (5 bases). Trimming cost V 7 bases and J 7 bases, with 13 bases left between them. The CDR3 extends over 11 amino acids. Germline V gene lookup returns CDR1 DFQATT and CDR2 SNEGSKA (reference sequence).

This clonotype turned up a few times. The genes are TRBV11-2 and TRBJ2-3, with a weak D call TRBD1 (5 bases). Germline V gives CDR1 SGHAT, CDR2 FQNNGV. This CDR3 spans 17 amino acids. Trimming stripped 2 bases from V and 2 bases from J, with 17 bases between. This CDR3 is CASSLFPRAATTDTQYF. The DNA for the CDR3 is TGTGCCAGCAGCTTATTTCCCAGGGCAGCAACCACAGATACGCAGTATTTT.

This clonotype turned up a few times. The chain combines TRBV19 with TRBJ1-5; a weak D match, TRBD1 (6 bases). The CDR3 covers 15 residues. V was clipped by 0 bases and J by 6 bases, with 12 bases between them. CDR1 is LNHDA, CDR2 SQIVND, per germline (reference sequence). CDR3: CASSIDFRGLQPQHF. CDR3 DNA sequence: TGTGCCAGTAGTATAGATTTCAGGGGACTTCAGCCCCAGCATTTT.

V and J are TRBV2 and TRBJ2-7; D may be TRBD2 (6 bases). Trimming removed 6 bases at V and 3 bases at J, with 12 bases between. Looked up from germline, CDR1 is SNHLY and CDR2 is FYNNEI. The CDR3 runs 13 residues. The CDR3 here is CASSEQEGYEQYF. In nucleotides, the CDR3 is TGTGCCAGCAGCGAGCAGGAGGGCTACGAGCAGTACTTC. Full variable domain (remainder filled in from reference TRBV2 and TRBJ2-7): EPEVTQTPSHQVTQMGQEVILRCVPISNHLYFYWYRQILGQKVEFLVSFYNNEISEKSEIFDDQFSVERPDGSNFTLKIRSTKLEDSAMYFCASSEQEGYEQYFGPGTRLTVT.

Turning to this clonotype: At one end, the junction sequence differs from germline, possibly due to a read error. The chain recombines TRBV12-3 or TRBV12-4 with TRBJ1-5; D not resolved. The CDR3 has 15 residues. The CDR3 protein is CTSSLRVSQNQPQHF. The CDR3 coding sequence is TGTACCAGCAGTTTAAGGGTTTCACAAAATCAGCCCCAGCATTTT.

The CDR3 sequence is CASSLKLADYTGELFF. DNA for the CDR3: TGTGCCAGCAGCTTAAAGCTAGCTGACTACACCGGGGAGCTGTTTTTT. V and J are TRBV5-6 and TRBJ2-2, with D perhaps matching TRBD2 (5 bases). The germline V gene encodes CDR1 SGHDT and CDR2 YYEEEE. V dropped 2 bases and J dropped 3 bases, with 14 bases sitting between them. This CDR3 region has 16 residues. The variable domain in full, with the rest retrieved from reference TRBV5-6 and TRBJ2-2, is DAGVTQSPTHLIKTRGQQVTLRCSPKSGHDTVSWYQQALGQGPQFIFQYYEEEERQRGNFPDRFSGHQFPNYSSELNVNALLLGDSALYLCASSLKLADYTGELFFGEGSRLTVL.

In this sample, this clonotype turned up many times. J is TRBJ2-7 and V is TRBV20-1, with D possibly matching TRBD2 (6 bases). This CDR3 is built from 15 residues. V lost 3 bases and J lost 0, with 15 bases in between. Germline-derived CDR1 and CDR2 are DFQATT and SNEGSKA (reference sequence). In nucleotides, the CDR3 is TGCAGTGCTAGGTCTAGCGCGGGAAGCTCCTACGAGCAGTACTTC. Translation gives CSARSSAGSSYEQYF.

V and J are TRBV13 and TRBJ2-7, with D uncertain. Trimming took 0 bases from V and 4 from J, leaving 7 bases between them. The germline CDR1 and CDR2 sequences are PRHDT and FYEKMQ (reference sequence). The CDR3 loop spans 13 amino acids. The CDR3 spells CASSLGLRYEQYF. The CDR3 DNA reads as TGTGCCAGCAGCTTAGGATTAAGATACGAGCAGTACTTC.